A single sample gave rise to the 3 T cell receptor beta chains below, sequenced in a study of fetal regulatory T cell absence and autoimmunity. Profiled with immunoSEQ multiplex PCR; TCRdb holds only in-frame clones, not every one. The table lists approximately 46,000 clones, approximately 80% of them singletons. The sequenced sample was cord blood. Receptors originate from a newborn boy with IPEX syndrome.

The genes are TRBV4-1 and TRBJ2-7; a possible D gene is TRBD2 (7 bases). V dropped 0 bases and J dropped 4 bases, with 19 bases sitting between them. This CDR3 spans 17 amino acids. Germline values: CDR1 MGHRA, CDR2 YSYEKL. The CDR3 sequence is CASSQEISLGGGYEQYF. In DNA form, the CDR3 reads TGCGCCAGCAGCCAAGAAATCTCCTTAGGGGGAGGGTACGAGCAGTACTTC.

The chain links TRBV4-1 to TRBJ2-1; weak D call: TRBD2 (7 bases). Trimming took off 1 base at V and 7 bases at J, with 20 bases between the two ends. The CDR3 loop spans 17 amino acids. Germline V CDR1 and CDR2: MGHRA, YSYEKL. The CDR3 nucleotides are TGCGCCAGCAGCCAAGGGGAGGTGGGGGGGGCGAGTAATGAGCAGTTCTTC. It is translated as CASSQGEVGGASNEQFF.

As concerns this clone: At the DNA level, this CDR3 is encoded by other sequences in the same sample as well. This sequence joins TRBV5-1 and TRBJ2-5; D gene ambiguous. Trimming cost V 4 bases and J 1 base, with 2 bases left between them. CDR3 length: 11 amino acids. Germline V lookup: CDR1 SGHRS, CDR2 YFSETQ. The CDR3 is CASSLQETQYF. CDR3 sequence (DNA): TGCGCCAGCAGCCTCCAAGAGACCCAGTACTTC.